Sequencing of this T cell receptor beta chain was carried out in a study of blood T cell repertoires in COVID-19. About the study: The samples span acute and convalescent COVID-19 from the United States, Italy and Spain. Nucleic acid was either cDNA or gDNA, and it came from T cells, B-cell-depleted T cells, or PBMCs.

Per the original data handling: It was from reference gene primer amplification that nucleated cell counts were estimated. Some clones are missing from TCRdb's copy, which holds only in-frame ones; the method was immunoSEQ multiplex PCR. That table is the source of V, J and clone size, and D and trimming were worked out from the DNA. The sample gives 15,000 to 20,000 clones, about 80% of which show up once; approximately 10% is in the top ten. The V and J ends lost 0 bases and 3 bases, in that order; junction bases with no gene match: 2. The CDR3 has 14 amino acids. Germline loops: CDR1 MNHEY, CDR2 SVGAGI.

This clonotype originated in a man older than 75 with acute or convalescent COVID-19. The gene calls are TRBV6-5 and TRBJ2-7; 7 bases fit TRBD1. The source material was peripheral blood. CDR3 amino acids: CASSYSTGLYEQYF. Written as DNA, the CDR3 is TGTGCCAGCAGTTACTCGACAGGGCTCTACGAGCAGTACTTC.